This record concerns one TCR beta chain sequence. This entry is derived from a study of control samples from healthy donors and cancer patients. The protocol was immunoSEQ multiplex PCR, while the TCRdb copy is restricted to in-frame clones and leaves out a portion. The table shows roughly 130,000 clones, with 93% occurring only once. CDR1 and CDR2 from the germline V gene are SGHTA and FQGNSA. This CDR3 has 13 residues. Deletions cut 4 bases from V and 5 bases from J, with 9 bases between. The sequence derives from a middle-aged man with head and neck cancer. V is TRBV7-2 and J is TRBJ1-5; D uncertain. Sequences were obtained from PBMCs. DNA of the CDR3: TGTGCCAGCAGCTCCCAGCGAGATCAGCCCCAGCATTTT. Its protein is CASSSQRDQPQHF.